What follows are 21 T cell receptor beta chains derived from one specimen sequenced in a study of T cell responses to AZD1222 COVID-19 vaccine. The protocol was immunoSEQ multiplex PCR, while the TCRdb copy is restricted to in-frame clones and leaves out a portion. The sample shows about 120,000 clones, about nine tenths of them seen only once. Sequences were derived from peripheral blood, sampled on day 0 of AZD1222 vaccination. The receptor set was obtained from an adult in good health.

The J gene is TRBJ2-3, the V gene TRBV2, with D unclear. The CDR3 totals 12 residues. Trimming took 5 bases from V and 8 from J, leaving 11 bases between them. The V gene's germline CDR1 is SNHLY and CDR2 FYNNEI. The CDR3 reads CASSPLMSTQYF. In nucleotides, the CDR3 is TGTGCCAGCAGTCCACTGATGAGTACGCAGTATTTT.

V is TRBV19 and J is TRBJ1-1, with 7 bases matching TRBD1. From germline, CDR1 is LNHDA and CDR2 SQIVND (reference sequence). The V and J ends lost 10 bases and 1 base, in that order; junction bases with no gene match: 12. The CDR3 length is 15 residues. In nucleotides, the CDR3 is TGTGCCACAATACAGGGGTCCCTCCCGAACACTGAAGCTTTCTTT. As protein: CATIQGSLPNTEAFF. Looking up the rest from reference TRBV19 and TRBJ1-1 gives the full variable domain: DGGITQSPKYLFRKEGQNVTLSCEQNLNHDAMYWYRQDPGQGLRLIYYSQIVNDFQKGDIAEGYSVSREKKESFPLTVTSAQKNPTAFYLCATIQGSLPNTEAFFGQGTRLTVV.

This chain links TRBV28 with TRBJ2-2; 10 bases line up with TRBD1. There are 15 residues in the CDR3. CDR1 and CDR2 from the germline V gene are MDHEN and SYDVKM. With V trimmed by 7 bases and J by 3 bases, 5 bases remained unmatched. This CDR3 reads CASIFGQGDTGELFF. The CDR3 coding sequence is TGTGCCAGCATCTTCGGACAGGGGGACACCGGGGAGCTGTTTTTT.

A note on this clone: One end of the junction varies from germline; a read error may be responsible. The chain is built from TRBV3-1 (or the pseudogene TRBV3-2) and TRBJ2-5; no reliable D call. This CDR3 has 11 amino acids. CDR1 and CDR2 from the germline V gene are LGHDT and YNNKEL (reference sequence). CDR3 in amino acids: CASSHLEAQYF. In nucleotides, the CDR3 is TGTGCCAGCAGCCATTTAGAGGCCCAGTACTTC.

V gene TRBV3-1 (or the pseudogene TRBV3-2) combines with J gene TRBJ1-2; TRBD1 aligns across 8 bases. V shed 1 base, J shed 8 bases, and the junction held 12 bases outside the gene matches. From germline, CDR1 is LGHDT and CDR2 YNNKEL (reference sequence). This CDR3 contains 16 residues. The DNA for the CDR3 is TGTGCCAGCAGCCAAGGGACAGGGTCACAGTTCGGCGGCTACACCTTC. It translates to CASSQGTGSQFGGYTF.

CDR3 nucleotides: TGCAGCGTGAGTGCCAGCACTAGCGGGGGCCTCACAGATACGCAGTATTTT. Amino acid sequence: CSVSASTSGGLTDTQYF. The chain is built from TRBV29-1 and TRBJ2-3; TRBD2 aligns across 11 bases. CDR3 length: 17 amino acids. Losses at the gene ends were 6 bases for V and 2 bases for J; bases not matched to a gene: 13. The V gene's germline CDR1 is SQVTM and CDR2 ANQGSEA.

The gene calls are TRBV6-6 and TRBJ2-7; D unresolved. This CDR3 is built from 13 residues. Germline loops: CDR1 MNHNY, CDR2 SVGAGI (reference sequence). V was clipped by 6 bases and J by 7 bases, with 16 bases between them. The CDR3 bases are TGTGCCAGCAGATTCGACCGGTTGGAGGAGCAGTACTTC. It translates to CASRFDRLEEQYF.

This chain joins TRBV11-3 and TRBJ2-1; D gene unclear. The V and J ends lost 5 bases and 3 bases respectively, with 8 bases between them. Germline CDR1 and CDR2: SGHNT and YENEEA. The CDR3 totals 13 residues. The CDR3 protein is CASSPRRYNEQFF. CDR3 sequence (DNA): TGTGCCAGCAGCCCCCGGCGCTACAATGAGCAGTTCTTC.

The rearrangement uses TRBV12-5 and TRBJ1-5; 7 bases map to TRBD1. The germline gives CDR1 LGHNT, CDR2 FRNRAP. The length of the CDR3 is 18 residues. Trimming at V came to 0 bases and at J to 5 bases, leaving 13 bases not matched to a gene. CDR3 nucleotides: TGTGCTAGTGGTTTGGTTGTGGGGGGACAGAACACTTATCAGCCCCAGCATTTT. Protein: CASGLVVGGQNTYQPQHF.

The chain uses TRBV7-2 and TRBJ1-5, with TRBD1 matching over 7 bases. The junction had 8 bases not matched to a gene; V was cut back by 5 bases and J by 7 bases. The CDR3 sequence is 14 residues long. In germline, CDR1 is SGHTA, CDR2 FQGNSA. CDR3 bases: TGTGCCAGCAGCCAGCGGACAGGTGGGCAGCCCCAGCATTTT. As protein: CASSQRTGGQPQHF.

This CDR3 is CASSPAGAGELFF. For the CDR3, the DNA is TGTGCCAGCAGCCCGGCTGGGGCCGGGGAGCTGTTTTTT. The rearrangement uses TRBV4-2 and TRBJ2-2; D gene unclear. This CDR3 region has 13 residues. Trimming cost V 4 bases and J 6 bases, with 9 bases left between them. Germline CDR1 LGHNA, CDR2 YNFKEQ.

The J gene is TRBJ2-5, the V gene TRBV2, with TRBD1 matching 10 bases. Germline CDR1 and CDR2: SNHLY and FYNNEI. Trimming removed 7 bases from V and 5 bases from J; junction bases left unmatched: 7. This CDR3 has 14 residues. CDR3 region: CASIGQGVGETQYF. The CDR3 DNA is TGTGCCAGCATCGGACAGGGGGTTGGGGAGACCCAGTACTTC. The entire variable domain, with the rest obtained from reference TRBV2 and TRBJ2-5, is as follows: EPEVTQTPSHQVTQMGQEVILRCVPISNHLYFYWYRQILGQKVEFLVSFYNNEISEKSEIFDDQFSVERPDGSNFTLKIRSTKLEDSAMYFCASIGQGVGETQYFGPGTRLLVL.

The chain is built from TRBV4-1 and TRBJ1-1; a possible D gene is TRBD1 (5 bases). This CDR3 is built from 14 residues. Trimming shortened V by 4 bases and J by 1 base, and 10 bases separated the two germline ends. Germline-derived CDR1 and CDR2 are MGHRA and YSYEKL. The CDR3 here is CASSPAGQNTEAFF. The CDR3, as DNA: TGCGCCAGCAGCCCGGCAGGGCAGAACACTGAAGCTTTCTTT.

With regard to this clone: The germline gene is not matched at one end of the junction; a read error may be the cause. The CDR3 is CASGTPYEQYF. DNA of the CDR3: TGCGCCTCAGGGACGCCCTACGAGCAGTACTTC. This chain uses TRBV28 with TRBJ2-7, with D perhaps being TRBD1 or TRBD2 (5 bases each). Germline CDR1 MDHEN, CDR2 SYDVKM. The CDR3 contains 11 residues.

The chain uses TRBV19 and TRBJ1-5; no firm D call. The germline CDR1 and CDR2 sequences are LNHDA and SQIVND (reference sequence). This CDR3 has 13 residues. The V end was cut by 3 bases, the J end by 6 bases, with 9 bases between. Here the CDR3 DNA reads TGTGCCAGTAGTATTCTAATATCTCAGCCCCAGCATTTT. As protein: CASSILISQPQHF.

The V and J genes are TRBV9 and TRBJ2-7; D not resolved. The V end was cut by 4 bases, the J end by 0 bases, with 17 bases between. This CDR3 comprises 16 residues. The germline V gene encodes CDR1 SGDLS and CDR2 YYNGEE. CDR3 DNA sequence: TGTGCCAGCAGCCCATCATTCCCTCCCCGCTCCTACGAGCAGTACTTC. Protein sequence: CASSPSFPPRSYEQYF.

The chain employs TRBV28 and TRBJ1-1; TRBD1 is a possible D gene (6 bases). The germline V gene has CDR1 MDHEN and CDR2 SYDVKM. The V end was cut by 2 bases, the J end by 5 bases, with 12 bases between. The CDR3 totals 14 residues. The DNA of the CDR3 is TGTGCCAGCAGTTTACGGGGGCTCGGGACTGAAGCTTTCTTT. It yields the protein CASSLRGLGTEAFF.

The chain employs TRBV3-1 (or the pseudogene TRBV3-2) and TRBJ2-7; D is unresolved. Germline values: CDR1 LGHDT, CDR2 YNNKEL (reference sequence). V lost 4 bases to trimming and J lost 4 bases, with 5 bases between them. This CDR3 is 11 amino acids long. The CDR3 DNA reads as TGTGCCAGCAGCCTAAATTACGAGCAGTACTTC. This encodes CASSLNYEQYF.

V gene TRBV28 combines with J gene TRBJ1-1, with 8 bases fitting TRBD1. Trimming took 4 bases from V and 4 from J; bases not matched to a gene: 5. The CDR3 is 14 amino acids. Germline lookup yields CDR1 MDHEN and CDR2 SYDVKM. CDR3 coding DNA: TGTGCCAGCAGTTGGGGCAGGGGGCTCACTGAAGCTTTCTTT. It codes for CASSWGRGLTEAFF.

The CDR3 nucleotides read TGTGCCAGCAGGACGACAGCGAACACTGAAGCTTTCTTT. Translated: CASRTTANTEAFF. This chain joins TRBV12-3 or TRBV12-4 and TRBJ1-1; tentative D call: TRBD1 (5 bases). This CDR3 spans 13 amino acids. The ends were cut back, 6 bases at V and 1 base at J, with 9 bases in the middle.

This CDR3 is CASSAYKGYGYTF. The CDR3 DNA reads TGTGCCAGCAGCGCCTACAAGGGCTATGGCTACACCTTC. The rearrangement joins TRBV5-4 to TRBJ1-2; D is unresolved. Trimming removed 4 bases from V and 4 bases from J, with 11 bases in between. The CDR3 loop spans 13 amino acids. CDR1 and CDR2 (germline): SGHNT, YYREEE (reference sequence).